Detailed here is one TCR beta chain. Profiled with immunoSEQ multiplex PCR; TCRdb holds only in-frame clones, not every one. Here the sample spans under 150,000 clones, approximately 82% being singletons. These data belong to a study of blood T cell repertoires in COVID-19. Study-level background: COVID-19 samples from acute and convalescent phases originated in the United States, Italy and Spain. The cDNA or gDNA used as material had been derived from T cells, B-cell-depleted T cells, or PBMCs.

The source material was peripheral blood. The origin of this receptor is a young man with acute or convalescent COVID-19.

The CDR3 DNA is TGCGCCAGCAGCCAAGGGACAGGGAATTACGAGCAGTACTTC. It specifies CASSQGTGNYEQYF. The chain uses TRBV4-3 and TRBJ2-7, with 8 bases aligning to TRBD1. The CDR3 consists of 14 residues. V dropped 1 base and J dropped 4; count of bases not matched to a gene: 3. Looked up from germline, CDR1 is LGHNA and CDR2 is YSLEER.